At least ten counts were recorded for the clone carrying this T cell receptor (beta chain). Its matching antigen is unknown. This sample is part of a study of early T cells in non-severe SARS-CoV-2 infection. Points from the study as a whole: VDJdb matching skewed toward anti-spike CD8 responses, missing private and CD4 specificities.

Germline V gene sequence: CDR1 SGHVS, CDR2 FQNEAQ. The CDR3 is 15 residues long. J was trimmed by 4 bases and V by 1 base; bases with no gene match: 2. Individual cDNA molecules received unique molecular identifiers. One entry per CDR3 protein, called by TCRdb with MiXCR from the 5' RACE reads. The profile shows 50,000 or so distinct CDR3 sequences, around 6% of them singletons. This chain links TRBV7-8 with TRBJ1-5; 9 bases fit TRBD1. Sequenced: whole blood. The sequence was obtained from an adult who was a healthcare worker with PCR-confirmed SARS-CoV-2 infection or an uninfected control (not recorded which). The CDR3 coding sequence is TGTGCCAGCAGCTTAGGACAGGGGGTAAATCAGCCCCAGCATTTT. This codes for CASSLGQGVNQPQHF. Full variable domain (rest looked up from reference TRBV7-8 and TRBJ1-5): GAGVSQSPRYKVAKRGQDVALRCDPISGHVSLFWYQQALGQGPEFLTYFQNEAQLDKSGLPSDRFFAERPEGSVSTLKIQRTQQEDSAVYLCASSLGQGVNQPQHFGDGTRLSIL.